This entry is about one TCR beta chain. Its specificity is not known. The data were obtained in a study of Ad26.COV2.S vaccination and SARS-CoV-2 variants. Whole-study findings and limits: Whether participants received vaccine or placebo, their non-spike TCR breadth was similar.

V lost 0 bases and J lost 4, with 9 bases in between. The CDR3 is 14 amino acids. CDR1 and CDR2 from the germline V gene are MNHEY and SVGAGI. Profiling relied on immunoSEQ multiplex PCR, and the TCRdb table lists in-frame clones only, not all of them. Of approximately 340,000 clones listed, roughly nine tenths were seen once; the top ten hold about 3.8%. The clonotype was recovered from a human donor who had recovered from COVID-19. The material sequenced was peripheral blood, taken after recovery from COVID-19. This chain joins TRBV6-5 and TRBJ1-2; no definite D call. In DNA form, the CDR3 reads TGTGCCAGCAGTTACTCGAGGGTATTCTATGGCTACACCTTC. Amino acid sequence: CASSYSRVFYGYTF.